This TCR beta chain was sequenced during a study of cytomegalovirus exposure and HLA in healthy donors. PCR was performed using 60 Vbeta and 13 Jbeta primers. Assay: immunoSEQ multiplex PCR; the TCRdb copy retains only in-frame clones and omits some. The sample lists about 100,000 clones; 65% to 90% were seen once. Remarks on this clone: The antigen is unknown.

General observations from the study: The authors later linked a missense DCLRE1C variant to TCR beta V- and J-gene trimming. TCR beta chains numbering more than 150 were designated cytomegalovirus-associated. Per a prior analysis, the majority of TCR beta V segments were productive roughly 87% or roughly 30% of the time. CMV serostatus was the sole immune exposure data available.

CDR1 is SGHTA, CDR2 FQGTGA, per germline. V dropped 5 bases and J dropped 5 bases, with 12 bases sitting between them. This CDR3 spans 13 amino acids. This TCR came from a woman in her sixties or seventies in good health and CMV-seropositive. The sample taken for sequencing was PBMCs. The chain combines TRBV7-3 with TRBJ2-5, with D perhaps matching TRBD1 (6 bases). This CDR3 is CASSPQGWETQYF. The DNA of the CDR3 is TGTGCCAGCAGCCCCCAGGGGTGGGAGACCCAGTACTTC.